Each of the 29 T cell receptor beta chains below was sequenced from the same sample in a study of T-cell reconstitution after alpha-beta-depleted transplantation in children. A TCRbeta library incorporating unique molecular identifiers was prepared. TCRdb itself ran the PCR reads through MiXCR, one entry per CDR3 protein. The repertoire holds about a million distinct CDR3 sequences, with roughly 29% as singletons. The sequencing used PBMCs, mostly from graft donor cells, collected 360 days after TCRalphabeta/CD19-depleted stem cell transplant. The receptors come from a boy younger than two who had a stem cell transplant for SCID, so the T cells may come from the graft donor.

V and J are TRBV29-1 and TRBJ2-2, with D perhaps matching TRBD1 (6 bases). The germline V gene has CDR1 SQVTM and CDR2 ANQGSEA. CDR3 length: 13 amino acids. Trimming shortened V by 7 bases and J by 7 bases, and 16 bases separated the two germline ends. The CDR3 DNA reads as TGCAGCGGTGGCAGGGGTTCGGTCGGGGAGCTGTTTTTT. It specifies CSGGRGSVGELFF.

The chain joins TRBV12-3 or TRBV12-4 to TRBJ2-7; 7 bases fit TRBD1. V trimming: 4 bases; J trimming: 5 bases; junction bases outside the gene matches: 11. This CDR3 has 15 residues. The chain's CDR3 is CASSSIKGAVHEQYF. CDR3 nucleotide sequence: TGTGCCAGCAGTTCGATCAAGGGGGCTGTGCACGAGCAGTACTTC.

In this sample, this clonotype turned up a few times. The chain links TRBV6-1 to TRBJ2-3; no reliable D call. Per germline, CDR1 MNHNS and CDR2 SASEGT. Trimming shortened V by 1 base and J by 2 bases, and 7 bases separated the two germline ends. This CDR3 comprises 14 residues. CDR3 nucleotide sequence: TGTGCCAGCAGTGAAGGGACCGACACAGATACGCAGTATTTT. This encodes CASSEGTDTDTQYF.

V is TRBV5-1 and J is TRBJ2-7; possible D gene TRBD2, 6 bases. V shed 4 bases and J shed 6 bases, with 23 bases lying between them. In germline, CDR1 is SGHRS, CDR2 YFSETQ. The CDR3 is 16 residues long. This CDR3 is CASSLPTGTGKGEQYF. The CDR3 DNA sequence: TGCGCCAGCAGCCTCCCGACCGGGACTGGCAAGGGCGAGCAGTACTTC.

The V gene is TRBV13, the J gene TRBJ2-1; 10 positions match TRBD2. Germline V gene data show CDR1 as PRHDT and CDR2 as FYEKMQ (reference sequence). The V gene end was trimmed by 5 bases and the J gene end by 6 bases; junction bases not matched to a gene: 10. The CDR3 has 16 amino acids. CDR3 loop: CASSRVTSGVRNEQFF. In DNA, the CDR3 is TGTGCCAGCAGCCGAGTCACTAGCGGGGTTCGCAATGAGCAGTTCTTC.

The chain carries TRBV7-6 and TRBJ2-7; D is uncertain. CDR3 length: 14 residues. Deletions cut 5 bases from V and 4 bases from J, with 15 bases between. CDR1 is SGHVS and CDR2 is FNYEAQ in the germline V gene. CDR3 in amino acids: CASSRTTEPYEQYF. CDR3 DNA: TGTGCCAGCAGCCGAACTACGGAGCCGTACGAGCAGTACTTC.

Written as DNA, the CDR3 is TGTGCCAGCACCGGAGCGGGGACGGGGCGCGAGCAGTACTTC. Its protein is CASTGAGTGREQYF. The chain recombines TRBV7-2 with TRBJ2-7; 7 nucleotides align to TRBD2. V lost 7 bases and J lost 6; bases outside the gene matches: 12. Per germline, CDR1 SGHTA and CDR2 FQGNSA. The CDR3 has 14 amino acids.

This clonotype was seen only a few times. The rearrangement joins TRBV6-2 or TRBV6-3 to TRBJ1-1; the match to TRBD1 covers 7 bases. The germline V gene encodes CDR1 MNHEY and CDR2 SVGEGT. V trimming: 7 bases; J trimming: 5 bases; junction bases outside the gene matches: 13. The CDR3 length is 15 residues. CDR3: CASMRWRGLGTEAFF. The CDR3 DNA is TGTGCCAGCATGAGGTGGAGGGGGCTGGGGACTGAAGCTTTCTTT.

The rearrangement joins TRBV20-1 to TRBJ2-1; D is undetermined. Deletions cut 0 bases from V and 10 bases from J, with 13 bases between. CDR1 and CDR2 from the germline V gene are DFQATT and SNEGSKA (reference sequence). The length of the CDR3 is 13 residues. CDR3: CSARDPSRGEQFF. CDR3 in DNA: TGCAGTGCTAGAGATCCCTCCCGTGGAGAGCAGTTCTTC.

V usage is TRBV4-3 and J usage is TRBJ2-1; D unresolved. Trimming shortened V by 8 bases and J by 4 bases, and 18 bases separated the two germline ends. This CDR3 contains 15 residues. Germline V gives CDR1 LGHNA, CDR2 YSLEER. CDR3 region: CASGVDLSLYNEQFF. The CDR3 DNA reads as TGCGCCAGCGGGGTGGACCTCAGCCTTTACAATGAGCAGTTCTTC.

In nucleotides, the CDR3 is TGCGCCAGCAGCCTACGGACAGGGTCGGGCTACGAGCAGTACTTC. It encodes CASSLRTGSGYEQYF. The chain links TRBV4-1 to TRBJ2-7; 8 bases agree with TRBD1. Germline V gives CDR1 MGHRA, CDR2 YSYEKL. The CDR3 has 15 residues. With 4 bases clipped from V and 3 bases from J, the junction kept 8 bases outside the gene matches.

The rearrangement joins TRBV5-6 to TRBJ2-1; the match to TRBD2 covers 11 bases. V dropped 1 base and J dropped 3; count of bases not matched to a gene: 3. CDR1 and CDR2 from the germline V gene are SGHDT and YYEEEE. The CDR3 consists of 16 residues. The CDR3 is CASSLPGTSGYNEQFF. In DNA, the CDR3 is TGTGCCAGCAGCTTGCCCGGGACTAGCGGCTACAATGAGCAGTTCTTC.

In nucleotides, the CDR3 is TGTGCCAGCAGTTGGATGGACAGGGGGCGCGGCTACACCTTC. Translation gives CASSWMDRGRGYTF. The chain recombines TRBV28 with TRBJ1-2; 11 nucleotides line up with TRBD1. With V trimmed by 4 bases and J by 8 bases, 6 bases remained unmatched. The CDR3 extends over 14 amino acids. CDR1 MDHEN and CDR2 SYDVKM come from the germline V gene.

There are a few counts of this clonotype. The V and J genes are TRBV6-2 or TRBV6-3 and TRBJ2-5, with D possibly being TRBD2 (5 bases). CDR3 length equals 15 residues. Trimming removed 0 bases from V and 4 bases from J, with 12 bases in between. Germline V gene data show CDR1 as MNHEY and CDR2 as SVGEGT. CDR3 nucleotide sequence: TGTGCCAGCAGTTACTCGATACTAGTCGGAGAGACCCAGTACTTC. Translation: CASSYSILVGETQYF.

There are a few counts of this clonotype. The chain links TRBV12-3 or TRBV12-4 to TRBJ2-7; D is possibly TRBD1 (5 bases). The V gene lost 6 bases and the J gene lost 6 bases, with 18 bases spanning the gap. The CDR3 spans 14 residues. As DNA, the CDR3 is TGTGCCAGCAGCAGTTGGGGCGACTCCGCCGAGCAGTACTTC. As protein: CASSSWGDSAEQYF.

The chain recombines TRBV12-3 or TRBV12-4 with TRBJ2-4; TRBD1 is a possible D gene (7 bases). The CDR3 extends over 14 amino acids. The ends were cut back, 4 bases at V and 6 bases at J, with 13 bases in the middle. The CDR3 reads CASSSGGPLNIQYF. The CDR3 DNA reads as TGTGCCAGCAGTTCAGGGGGGCCCTTAAACATTCAGTACTTC.

This clonotype was found a few times. This chain uses TRBV29-1 with TRBJ2-6, with a possible D match to TRBD1 (6 bases). This CDR3 is built from 13 residues. The V end was cut by 0 bases, the J end by 15 bases, with 15 bases between. In germline, CDR1 is SQVTM, CDR2 ANQGSEA. CDR3 residues: CSVEDRGWGTLTF. The CDR3 nucleotides read TGCAGCGTTGAAGATAGGGGGTGGGGTACCCTGACTTTC.

The chain combines TRBV20-1 with TRBJ2-3, with a tentative D call TRBD2 (6 bases). This CDR3 spans 16 amino acids. V lost 3 bases to trimming and J lost 6 bases, with 22 bases between them. The V gene's germline CDR1 is DFQATT and CDR2 SNEGSKA (reference sequence). CDR3 nucleotide sequence: TGCAGTGCTAGCAAGCGGGTGGGAGCGGACGCCGATACGCAGTATTTT. It is translated as CSASKRVGADADTQYF.

This clonotype was seen only a few times. The rearrangement joins TRBV5-1 to TRBJ2-3; no clear D. Germline V gene sequence: CDR1 SGHRS, CDR2 YFSETQ. The CDR3 extends over 14 amino acids. Trimming stripped 3 bases from V and 2 bases from J, with 10 bases between. CDR3 in DNA: TGCGCCAGCAGCTGGACCCAGGTCACAGATACGCAGTATTTT. Its protein is CASSWTQVTDTQYF.

This clonotype has only a few counts. V gene TRBV7-6 combines with J gene TRBJ1-4; a weak D match, TRBD1 (5 bases). CDR3 length: 15 amino acids. The V end was cut by 3 bases, the J end by 8 bases, with 16 bases between. Germline V lookup: CDR1 SGHVS, CDR2 FNYEAQ. CDR3 protein: CASSLWGGAEEKLFF. The CDR3 DNA follows: TGTGCCAGCAGCTTGTGGGGAGGGGCTGAGGAAAAACTGTTTTTT.

This clonotype was recorded at least ten times. The chain combines TRBV12-3 or TRBV12-4 with TRBJ2-3; D perhaps matches TRBD2 (6 bases). Trimming cost V 6 bases and J 1 base, with 17 bases left between them. CDR3 length: 16 amino acids. The CDR3: CASSPGGFWGTDTQYF. The CDR3, as DNA: TGTGCCAGCAGCCCTGGGGGGTTCTGGGGCACAGATACGCAGTATTTT.

The V call is TRBV12-3 or TRBV12-4, the J call TRBJ2-3; D ambiguous. Trimming removed 7 bases at V and 4 bases at J, with 9 bases between. The CDR3 runs 12 residues. CDR3 coding DNA: TGTGCCAGCACCCACCAAGCAGATACGCAGTATTTT. The encoded protein is CASTHQADTQYF.

The CDR3 DNA sequence: TGCAGTGCGAGAACACAGCCCTCTCCGCAGTATTTT. Its protein product is CSARTQPSPQYF. The chain combines TRBV20-1 with TRBJ2-3; no definite D call. With 6 bases removed from V and 10 bases from J, the gap between germline ends came to 17 bases. This CDR3 comprises 12 residues. Germline V lookup: CDR1 DFQATT, CDR2 SNEGSKA (reference sequence).

The V call is TRBV7-2, the J call TRBJ1-6; unclear D gene. The CDR3 consists of 17 residues. V lost 1 base, J lost 0 bases, and 10 bases lay in between. The germline V gene encodes CDR1 SGHTA and CDR2 FQGNSA. The CDR3 loop reads CASSLVGGRSYNSPLHF. Written as DNA, the CDR3 is TGTGCCAGCAGCTTAGTCGGCGGTCGCTCCTATAATTCACCCCTCCACTTT.

The CDR3 protein is CASSFPDRGLSESSYEQYF. Here the CDR3 DNA reads TGTGCCAGCAGTTTCCCTGACAGGGGGCTATCCGAAAGCTCCTACGAGCAGTACTTC. This chain connects TRBV28 to TRBJ2-7, with 10 bases aligning to TRBD1. In germline, CDR1 is MDHEN, CDR2 SYDVKM. V lost 3 bases and J lost 0; bases outside the gene matches: 14. The CDR3 totals 19 residues.

The chain is built from TRBV6-1 and TRBJ2-7; D may correspond to TRBD1 or TRBD2 (5 bases each). This CDR3 is 17 amino acids long. Germline V gene data show CDR1 as MNHNS and CDR2 as SASEGT. Trimming stripped 6 bases from V and 1 base from J, with 22 bases between. The CDR3 sequence: CASSPRGRSHRSYEQYF. DNA for the CDR3: TGTGCCAGCAGCCCCCGGGGACGTTCCCATCGTTCCTACGAGCAGTACTTC.

This chain uses TRBV11-2 with TRBJ1-1; D is unresolved. The CDR3 has 15 amino acids. Germline CDR1 SGHAT, CDR2 FQNNGV. V shed 1 base and J shed 2 bases, with 11 bases lying between them. CDR3 DNA sequence: TGTGCCAGCAGCTTAGCCCTCAGTATTAACACTGAAGCTTTCTTT. Protein sequence: CASSLALSINTEAFF. Drawing the rest from reference TRBV11-2 and TRBJ1-1, the complete variable domain is EAGVAQSPRYKIIEKRQSVAFWCNPISGHATLYWYQQILGQGPKLLIQFQNNGVVDDSQLPKDRFSAERLKGVDSTLKIQPAKLEDSAVYLCASSLALSINTEAFFGQGTRLTVV.

V and J are TRBV20-1 and TRBJ2-7; 11 positions agree with TRBD2. The germline V gene has CDR1 DFQATT and CDR2 SNEGSKA (reference sequence). The CDR3 sequence is 15 residues long. J lost 5 bases, V lost 0 bases, and 6 bases had no gene match. Here the CDR3 DNA reads TGCAGTGCTAGAGACCCTAGCGGGGGGACCCACGAGCAGTACTTC. Its translation is CSARDPSGGTHEQYF.

V usage is TRBV5-4 and J usage is TRBJ2-3; possible D gene TRBD2, 5 bases. The CDR3 has 16 residues. V lost 2 bases and J 2 bases, leaving 15 bases between the germline ends. From germline, CDR1 is SGHNT and CDR2 YYREEE (reference sequence). DNA of the CDR3: TGTGCCAGCAGCTTCTATGGGAGAGATCCCACAGATACGCAGTATTTT. Translation: CASSFYGRDPTDTQYF.